The 17 T cell receptor beta chains below come from one sample, sequenced in a study of yellow fever vaccine responses in identical twins. TCRdb ran MiXCR on the RT-PCR reads and lists one entry per CDR3 protein. The sample comprises about 11,000 distinct CDR3 sequences, over 60% of which are singletons, and under 9.5% rests with the top ten. The material was T cells from blood (PBMCs), unsorted or a sorted subset (not recorded which), obtained before or after yellow fever vaccination (not recorded which). These TCRs come from a woman aged 18-29 years who received the yellow fever vaccine.

The chain has TRBV4-1 and TRBJ2-5, with no clear D. The V gene lost 3 bases and the J gene lost 0 bases, with 8 bases spanning the gap. Germline lookup yields CDR1 MGHRA and CDR2 YSYEKL. CDR3 length equals 14 residues. CDR3 sequence reads: CASSHLTDQETQYF. In DNA, the CDR3 is TGCGCCAGCAGCCACTTAACAGACCAAGAGACCCAGTACTTC.

The rearrangement links TRBV10-1 to TRBJ2-7; no clear D. Between the trimmed V and J ends, which lost 2 bases and 3 bases, there was a span of 5 bases. Germline lookup yields CDR1 WNHNN and CDR2 SYGVQD (reference sequence). This CDR3 contains 12 residues. The DNA for the CDR3 is TGCGCCAGCAGTGAGACCTACTACGAGCAGTACGTC. It yields the protein CASSETYYEQYV.

The chain links TRBV19 to TRBJ1-1, with D unresolved. This CDR3 spans 15 amino acids. The germline V gene encodes CDR1 LNHDA and CDR2 SQIVND (reference sequence). The germline V and J ends were trimmed by 2 bases and 0 bases, with 10 bases remaining between them. In nucleotides, the CDR3 is TGTGCCAGTAGTATATTGGGAGTTATGAACACTGAAGCTTTCTTT. This sequence encodes CASSILGVMNTEAFF.

The gene calls are TRBV13 and TRBJ2-7; TRBD2 matches at 11 bases. J was trimmed by 1 base and V by 5 bases; bases with no gene match: 4. This CDR3 contains 15 residues. The germline V gene has CDR1 PRHDT and CDR2 FYEKMQ (reference sequence). The CDR3 protein is CASSLGTSGSYEQYV. In DNA, the CDR3 is TGTGCCAGCAGCCTCGGGACTAGCGGATCCTACGAGCAGTACGTC.

This clonotype was observed a few times. The chain carries TRBV11-2 and TRBJ2-7, with D unclear. This CDR3 spans 12 amino acids. Germline CDR1 reads SGHAT; CDR2 reads FQNNGV. Trimming shortened V by 4 bases and J by 0 bases, and 4 bases separated the two germline ends. CDR3 in DNA: TGTGCCAGCAGCTGGACCTCCTACGAGCAGTACTTC. Amino acid sequence: CASSWTSYEQYF.

This rearrangement joins TRBV7-9 to TRBJ1-2; D ambiguous. V was clipped by 3 bases and J by 0 bases, with 14 bases between them. The CDR3 is made up of 16 amino acids. Germline CDR1 is SEHNR and CDR2 is FQNEAQ (reference sequence). In DNA, the CDR3 is TGTGCCAGCAGCTTGTCGATTGAAACAGCTAACTATGGCTACACCTTC. This gives the protein CASSLSIETANYGYTF. The complete variable domain, with remaining parts taken from reference TRBV7-9 and TRBJ1-2, reads DTGVSQNPRHKITKRGQNVTFRCDPISEHNRLYWYRQTLGQGPEFLTYFQNEAQLEKSRLLSDRFSAERPKGSFSTLEIQRTEQGDSAMYLCASSLSIETANYGYTFGSGTRLTVV.

The chain joins TRBV10-3 to TRBJ2-7; 7 bases map to TRBD2. V shed 4 bases, J shed 2 bases, and the junction held 14 bases outside the gene matches. CDR1 is ENHRY and CDR2 is SYGVKD in the germline V gene. The CDR3 is 17 amino acids. The CDR3 coding sequence is TGTGCCATCAGTGTAGGGCCGATGGATCGGGGGGCCTACGAGCAGTACGTC. Residues: CAISVGPMDRGAYEQYV.

This sequence joins TRBV20-1 and TRBJ1-1; D possibly corresponds to TRBD1 (5 bases). V lost 6 bases and J 0 bases, leaving 11 bases between the germline ends. This CDR3 is built from 13 residues. Germline CDR1 and CDR2: DFQATT and SNEGSKA (reference sequence). The CDR3 reads CSAPGTVNTEAFF. CDR3 nucleotide sequence: TGCAGTGCCCCCGGGACGGTGAACACTGAAGCTTTCTTT.

The V gene is TRBV4-3, the J gene TRBJ2-1; 10 bases map to TRBD2. The CDR3 totals 15 residues. Trimming cost V 4 bases and J 9 bases; bases outside gene matches: 9. Germline CDR1 and CDR2: LGHNA and YSLEER. CDR3 in amino acids: CASSRGLAEGGEQFF. The CDR3 nucleotides read TGCGCCAGCAGCCGCGGACTAGCGGAGGGGGGTGAGCAGTTCTTC.

The chain couples TRBV5-4 to TRBJ2-1; D unresolved. Trimming cost V 1 base and J 7 bases, with 12 bases left between them. The CDR3 sequence is 14 residues long. CDR1 is SGHNT, CDR2 YYREEE, per germline (reference sequence). Written as DNA, the CDR3 is TGTGCCAGCAGCTTGAGTGAGACCATTAATGAGCAGTTCTTC. It yields the protein CASSLSETINEQFF.

The chain carries TRBV3-1 and TRBJ2-1; 12 bases agree with TRBD2. The CDR3 has 15 residues. V shed 4 bases and J 4 bases; nucleotides not matched to a gene: 2. Germline V gene data show CDR1 as LGHDT and CDR2 as YNNKEL (reference sequence). CDR3 loop: CASSLGLAGYNEQFF. The CDR3 region has the DNA TGTGCCAGCAGCCTTGGACTAGCGGGGTACAATGAGCAGTTCTTC.

V and J are TRBV10-3 and TRBJ2-1; maybe TRBD2 (5 bases). CDR1 and CDR2 from the germline V gene are ENHRY and SYGVKD. The CDR3 is 14 residues long. The V end was cut by 5 bases, the J end by 8 bases, with 16 bases between. CDR3 protein: CAISPNERVYEQFF. CDR3 bases: TGTGCCATCAGTCCCAACGAGAGGGTCTATGAGCAGTTCTTC.

The chain employs TRBV5-4 and TRBJ2-2; 9 nucleotides agree with TRBD2. Germline CDR1 SGHNT, CDR2 YYREEE (reference sequence). Trimming removed 0 bases from V and 7 bases from J; junction bases left unmatched: 7. The CDR3 totals 16 residues. The CDR3: CASSLEAGGPDGELFF. In DNA form, the CDR3 reads TGTGCCAGCAGCTTGGAGGCGGGAGGGCCCGACGGGGAGCTGTTTTTT.

The gene calls are TRBV4-2 and TRBJ2-7; weak D call: TRBD2 (5 bases). Trimming left V 0 bases short and J 2 bases short, with 5 bases between. The germline V gene has CDR1 LGHNA and CDR2 YNFKEQ. CDR3 size: 13 residues. Written as DNA, the CDR3 is TGTGCCAGCAGCCAAGAGACTACCTACGAGCAGTACTTC. It yields the protein CASSQETTYEQYF.

The chain combines TRBV6-5 with TRBJ2-1, with D possibly being TRBD1 (5 bases). The V gene lost 0 bases and the J gene lost 5 bases, with 5 bases spanning the gap. The CDR3 has 13 amino acids. Germline V gene data show CDR1 as MNHEY and CDR2 as SVGAGI. The CDR3, as DNA: TGTGCCAGCAGTTACTCGACAGACAATGAGCAGTTCTTC. It yields the protein CASSYSTDNEQFF.

This clonotype appeared once. V usage is TRBV9 and J usage is TRBJ1-1, with D tentatively TRBD1 (5 bases). From germline, CDR1 is SGDLS and CDR2 YYNGEE. CDR3 length: 12 amino acids. Trimming cost V 1 base and J 5 bases, with 6 bases left between them. In nucleotides, the CDR3 is TGTGCCAGCAGCGTACAGGGTACTGAAGCTTTCTTT. Protein product: CASSVQGTEAFF.

The rearrangement joins TRBV11-1 to TRBJ2-5; possibly TRBD1 or TRBD2 for D (7 bases each). Germline CDR1 is SGHAT and CDR2 is FQDESV (reference sequence). The CDR3 totals 14 residues. Deletions cut 5 bases from V and 5 bases from J, with 15 bases between. The CDR3 DNA follows: TGTGCCAGCAGCACCCCAGGGGGGGAGGAGACCCAGTACTTC. Translated: CASSTPGGEETQYF.